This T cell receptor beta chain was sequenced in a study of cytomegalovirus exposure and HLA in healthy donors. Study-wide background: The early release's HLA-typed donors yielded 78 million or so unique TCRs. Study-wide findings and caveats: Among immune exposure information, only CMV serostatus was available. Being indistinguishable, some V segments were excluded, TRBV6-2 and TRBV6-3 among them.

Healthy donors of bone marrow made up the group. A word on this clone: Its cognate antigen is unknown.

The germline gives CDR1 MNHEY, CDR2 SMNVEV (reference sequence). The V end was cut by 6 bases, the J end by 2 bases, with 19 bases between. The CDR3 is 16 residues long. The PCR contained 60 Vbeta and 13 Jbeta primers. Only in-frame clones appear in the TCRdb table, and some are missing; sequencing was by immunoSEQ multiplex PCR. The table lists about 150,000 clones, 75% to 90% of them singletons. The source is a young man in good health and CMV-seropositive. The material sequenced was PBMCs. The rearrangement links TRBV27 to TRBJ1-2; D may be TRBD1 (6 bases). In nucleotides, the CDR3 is TGTGCCAGCAGCCAGGCATGGCGGGGGGCCAACTATGGCTACACCTTC. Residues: CASSQAWRGANYGYTF.